This entry is about one T cell receptor (beta chain). The antigen remains unidentified. The sample carries other DNA sequences with the same CDR3. Between the trimmed V and J ends, which lost 5 bases and 5 bases, there was a span of 4 bases. CDR3 length: 11 amino acids. Germline V gives CDR1 MNHEY, CDR2 SVGAGI. This entry is derived from a study of shared clonotypes between healthy human individuals. Across the study: Samples came from a couple of female and a few male donors aged 18 to 49. Study-level findings and limits: Sorted-subset samples were not fully sequenced, rarefaction indicated.

CD4+ cells yielded CD45RA+ naive and CD45RA-negative memory subsets. Clones were read by immunoSEQ multiplex PCR, and TCRdb kept only the in-frame ones, dropping some. The profile shows more than 2,000,000 clones, approximately 95% of them singletons. What was sequenced was naive CD4+ T cells from PBMCs. Documented subset: CD45RA+ positively selected. The V call is TRBV6-5, the J call TRBJ2-1; D is uncertain. The TCR comes from a man between 18 and 29 years old in good health. Some clones in this sample may be carry-over from other donors' samples. The CDR3 here is CASSNHNEQFF. The CDR3 bases are TGTGCCAGCAGTAATCACAATGAGCAGTTCTTC.